What follows are 27 T cell receptor beta chains derived from one specimen sequenced in a study of early T cells in non-severe SARS-CoV-2 infection. Each CDR3 protein is one row after TCRdb ran MiXCR on the 5' RACE reads. The sample carries around 37,000 distinct CDR3 sequences, roughly 9.3% recorded once. The specimen was whole blood. These receptors came from an adult who was a healthcare worker with PCR-confirmed SARS-CoV-2 infection or an uninfected control (not recorded which).

This clonotype was detected ten times or more. This chain joins TRBV7-6 and TRBJ2-7; a possible D gene is TRBD1 (6 bases). V was trimmed by 5 bases and J by 6 bases, leaving 14 bases between them. CDR3 length: 13 amino acids. The germline V gene encodes CDR1 SGHVS and CDR2 FNYEAQ. CDR3 region: CASSRTVQSEQYF. The DNA of the CDR3 is TGTGCCAGCAGCCGGACAGTCCAAAGCGAGCAGTACTTC. The variable domain in full, completed from reference TRBV7-6 and TRBJ2-7, reads GAGVSQSPRYKVTKRGQDVALRCDPISGHVSLYWYRQALGQGPEFLTYFNYEAQQDKSGLPNDRFSAERPEGSISTLTIQRTEQRDSAMYRCASSRTVQSEQYFGPGTRLTVT.

There are a few counts of this clonotype. The chain joins TRBV29-1 to TRBJ1-2; D perhaps matches TRBD1 (6 bases). This CDR3 is built from 18 residues. Between the trimmed V and J ends, which lost 5 bases and 8 bases, there was a span of 33 bases. The germline CDR1 and CDR2 sequences are SQVTM and ANQGSEA. CDR3 amino acids: CSVNLGWGSQGRSGGYTF. In DNA form, the CDR3 reads TGCAGCGTTAACCTAGGTTGGGGGTCACAGGGACGGTCAGGCGGCTACACCTTC.

There are many counts of this clonotype. J is TRBJ1-1 and V is TRBV7-9; 9 bases fit TRBD1. V dropped 1 base and J dropped 4; count of bases not matched to a gene: 4. Looked up from germline, CDR1 is SEHNR and CDR2 is FQNEAQ (reference sequence). CDR3 size: 15 residues. DNA for the CDR3: TGTGCCAGCAGCTTAGACAGGGGGCGCCTCACTGAAGCTTTCTTT. Protein: CASSLDRGRLTEAFF.

The chain has TRBV7-2 and TRBJ2-7, with D possibly TRBD1 on 5 matching bases. This CDR3 has 14 amino acids. V was trimmed by 1 base and J by 4 bases, leaving 11 bases between them. The germline CDR1 and CDR2 sequences are SGHTA and FQGNSA. CDR3 nucleotides: TGTGCCAGCAGCTTAGGGGGCCAGAGTTACGAGCAGTACTTC. Translation: CASSLGGQSYEQYF.

This clonotype was recorded many times. The CDR3: CSAADVGNYGYTF. CDR3 in DNA: TGCAGTGCTGCCGACGTGGGGAACTATGGCTACACCTTC. The genes are TRBV20-1 and TRBJ1-2; the D is unclear. V lost 5 bases and J lost 2, with 12 bases in between. The length of the CDR3 is 13 residues. The germline CDR1 and CDR2 sequences are DFQATT and SNEGSKA (reference sequence).

This clonotype was seen repeatedly, ten times or more. This rearrangement joins TRBV20-1 to TRBJ2-5, with D maybe TRBD1 (6 bases). Trimming removed 0 bases from V and 5 bases from J, with 16 bases in between. Germline-derived CDR1 and CDR2 are DFQATT and SNEGSKA (reference sequence). The CDR3 length is 15 residues. CDR3 in amino acids: CSARDWDTSWETQYF. Written as DNA, the CDR3 is TGCAGTGCTAGAGATTGGGACACGTCCTGGGAGACCCAGTACTTC.

This clonotype showed up many times. The rearrangement links TRBV6-5 to TRBJ1-5, with D perhaps TRBD1 (6 bases). This CDR3 spans 14 amino acids. The germline CDR1 and CDR2 sequences are MNHEY and SVGAGI. V gave up 6 bases and J gave up 7 bases, with 16 bases separating them. As DNA, the CDR3 is TGTGCCAGCAGCCCGGACAGTGCTAGGCAGCCCCAGCATTTT. It specifies CASSPDSARQPQHF.

There are many counts of this clonotype. The V call is TRBV9, the J call TRBJ2-3; 8 bases agree with TRBD1. Trimming removed 3 bases from V and 5 bases from J; junction bases left unmatched: 8. The CDR3 spans 15 residues. CDR1 SGDLS and CDR2 YYNGEE come from the germline V gene. The CDR3: CASSASGTGRDTQYF. As DNA, the CDR3 is TGTGCCAGCAGCGCTTCCGGGACAGGCAGAGATACGCAGTATTTT.

This clonotype was counted between two and nine times. At one end the junction does not follow the germline gene, possibly because of a read error. This chain links TRBV5-6 with TRBJ1-4; no firm D call. Germline-derived CDR1 and CDR2 are SGHDT and YYEEEE. The CDR3 runs to 15 residues. CDR3 amino acids: CASSSLTATNKKLFF. The DNA of the CDR3 is TGTGCCAGCAGCTCGCTCACGGCAACTAATAAAAAACTGTTTTTT. Full variable domain (missing parts from reference TRBV5-6 and TRBJ1-4): DAGVTQSPTHLIKTRGQQVTLRCSPKSGHDTVSWYQQALGQGPQFIFQYYEEEERQRGNFPDRFSGHQFPNYSSELNVNALLLGDSALYLCASSSLTATNKKLFFGSGTQLSVL.

This clonotype was observed at least ten times. The chain links TRBV7-6 to TRBJ2-5; 11 bases agree with TRBD2. The V gene end was trimmed by 0 bases and the J gene end by 1 base; junction bases not matched to a gene: 10. The germline gives CDR1 SGHVS, CDR2 FNYEAQ. This CDR3 contains 19 residues. The CDR3 coding sequence is TGTGCCAGCAGCTTAGCACTAGCGGGGGCACCTGCAATCCAAGAGACCCAGTACTTC. It encodes CASSLALAGAPAIQETQYF. The full variable domain, in which reference TRBV7-6 and TRBJ2-5 provide the parts outside the CDR3, is GAGVSQSPRYKVTKRGQDVALRCDPISGHVSLYWYRQALGQGPEFLTYFNYEAQQDKSGLPNDRFSAERPEGSISTLTIQRTEQRDSAMYRCASSLALAGAPAIQETQYFGPGTRLLVL.

Many counts were recorded for this clonotype. The chain employs TRBV20-1 and TRBJ1-1; D unresolved. Germline-derived CDR1 and CDR2 are DFQATT and SNEGSKA (reference sequence). The CDR3 spans 12 residues. With 5 bases removed from V and 3 bases from J, the gap between germline ends came to 10 bases. The CDR3 here is CSAPGQYTEAFF. CDR3 nucleotides: TGCAGTGCTCCCGGCCAGTACACTGAAGCTTTCTTT.

This clonotype was counted at least ten times. V and J are TRBV29-1 and TRBJ2-3; D is possibly TRBD1 (8 bases). Germline V gene sequence: CDR1 SQVTM, CDR2 ANQGSEA. CDR3 length: 14 residues. Trimming took off 7 bases at V and 0 bases at J, with 14 bases between the two ends. The chain's CDR3 is CSANRGGSTDTQYF. CDR3 coding DNA: TGCAGCGCAAACAGGGGGGGTAGCACAGATACGCAGTATTTT.

J is TRBJ1-6 and V is TRBV6-2 or TRBV6-3; D is perhaps TRBD1 (6 bases). The germline V gene has CDR1 MNHEY and CDR2 SVGEGT. The CDR3 covers 18 residues. Trimming cost V 0 bases and J 3 bases, with 15 bases left between them. The CDR3 loop reads CASSYSGQNWDYNSPLHF. The CDR3 DNA reads TGTGCCAGCAGTTACTCCGGACAGAACTGGGACTATAATTCACCCCTCCACTTT.

This clonotype was counted many times. This rearrangement joins TRBV7-9 to TRBJ2-7; D remains unclear. Germline-derived CDR1 and CDR2 are SEHNR and FQNEAQ (reference sequence). The germline V and J ends were trimmed by 2 bases and 6 bases, with 8 bases remaining between them. The CDR3 length is 12 residues. The CDR3 DNA reads as TGTGCCAGCAGCTTAAAAGGGATCGAGCAGTACTTC. Translating it yields CASSLKGIEQYF.

At least ten counts were recorded for this clonotype. The chain recombines TRBV12-3 or TRBV12-4 with TRBJ1-2, with D unresolved. The germline V and J ends were trimmed by 3 bases and 6 bases, with 11 bases remaining between them. The CDR3 sequence is 13 residues long. In DNA, the CDR3 is TGTGCCAGCAGTTTTTCCCTTGAGGATGGCTACACCTTC. Its protein is CASSFSLEDGYTF.

The chain carries TRBV20-1 and TRBJ1-1; D call uncertain. Trimming left V 1 base short and J 0 bases short, with 18 bases between. The CDR3 runs to 17 residues. Germline CDR1 reads DFQATT; CDR2 reads SNEGSKA (reference sequence). The CDR3 bases are TGCAGTGCTAGAGGGCCGGGCGTAGGGCTGATGAACACTGAAGCTTTCTTT. It translates to CSARGPGVGLMNTEAFF.

There are many counts of this clonotype. The chain uses TRBV11-2 and TRBJ2-3; 8 bases match TRBD2. The germline V gene encodes CDR1 SGHAT and CDR2 FQNNGV. The length of the CDR3 is 15 residues. Trimming took 5 bases from V and 3 from J; bases not matched to a gene: 7. The DNA of the CDR3 is TGTGCCAGCAGCCCCTGGACTAGCAGTACAGATACGCAGTATTTT. It codes for CASSPWTSSTDTQYF.

This clonotype has ten or more counts. The J gene is TRBJ2-3, the V gene TRBV29-1; D is uncertain. CDR1 is SQVTM, CDR2 ANQGSEA, per germline. The CDR3 is 11 amino acids. Trimming stripped 6 bases from V and 8 bases from J, with 12 bases between. CDR3 nucleotides: TGCAGCGTGGACCTGCAGGTTACGCAGTATTTT. Its translation: CSVDLQVTQYF.

V gene TRBV6-2 or TRBV6-3 combines with J gene TRBJ2-1, with a tentative D call TRBD2 (6 bases). V dropped 6 bases and J dropped 3 bases, with 12 bases sitting between them. The length of the CDR3 is 14 residues. Per the germline V gene, CDR1 is MNHEY and CDR2 is SVGEGT. CDR3 amino acids: CASRYLGGYNEQFF. In DNA form, the CDR3 reads TGTGCCAGCAGGTACCTCGGGGGCTACAATGAGCAGTTCTTC.

This clonotype was counted at least ten times. The J gene is TRBJ2-1, the V gene TRBV30; D is unclear. CDR3 length: 16 amino acids. Looked up from germline, CDR1 is GTSNPN and CDR2 is SVGIG (reference sequence). The V end was cut by 3 bases, the J end by 5 bases, with 20 bases between. Here the CDR3 reads CAWRRRLPPDHNEQFF. In nucleotides, the CDR3 is TGTGCCTGGAGAAGAAGACTCCCGCCCGACCACAATGAGCAGTTCTTC. Combining the CDR3 with reference TRBV30 and TRBJ2-1 gives the whole variable domain SQTIHQWPATLVQPVGSPLSLECTVEGTSNPNLYWYRQAAGRGLQLLFYSVGIGQISSEVPQNLSASRPQDRQFILSSKKLLLSDSGFYLCAWRRRLPPDHNEQFFGPGTRLTVL.

This clonotype was counted many times. The chain uses TRBV30 and TRBJ1-6, with D perhaps matching TRBD1 (5 bases). Trimming removed 0 bases at V and 11 bases at J, with 20 bases between. The CDR3 runs 16 residues. Germline V gene data show CDR1 as GTSNPN and CDR2 as SVGIG (reference sequence). The CDR3 region is CAWSVKGSVPDAPLHF. The DNA for the CDR3 is TGTGCCTGGAGTGTAAAGGGGTCGGTCCCAGATGCACCCCTCCACTTT.

The sample holds many counts of this clonotype. This chain connects TRBV23-1 to TRBJ2-5; D tentatively fits TRBD1 or TRBD2 (7 bases each). TRBV23-1 is an open reading frame, and its role is uncertain. V was cut by 8 bases and J by 5 bases, with 18 bases left in between. This CDR3 has 14 residues. CDR3 nucleotide sequence: TGCGCCAGCCCGATACAGGGGAGGGTGGAGACCCAGTACTTC. Its protein product is CASPIQGRVETQYF.

This clonotype was recorded at least ten times. The chain recombines TRBV2 with TRBJ2-2; either TRBD1 or TRBD2 may supply D (6 bases each). CDR3 length: 14 residues. Germline CDR1 SNHLY, CDR2 FYNNEI. V was clipped by 3 bases and J by 6 bases, with 11 bases between them. DNA for the CDR3: TGTGCCAGCAGTGACCGGAGGGGGGCCGGGGAGCTGTTTTTT. It encodes CASSDRRGAGELFF.

At least ten counts were recorded for this clonotype. The chain employs TRBV7-3 and TRBJ1-6, with 7 bases identical to TRBD1. The ends lost 0 bases at V and 8 bases at J; junction bases unmatched: 4. The CDR3 is 15 residues long. Germline V gene lookup returns CDR1 SGHTA and CDR2 FQGTGA. The CDR3 sequence is CASSLTGGGYSPLHF. CDR3 nucleotide sequence: TGTGCCAGCAGCTTAACAGGGGGCGGGTATTCACCCCTCCACTTT.

Ten or more counts support this clonotype. The J gene is TRBJ2-6, the V gene TRBV7-2, with no clear D. The CDR3 extends over 19 amino acids. The V and J ends lost 1 base and 2 bases respectively, with 18 bases between them. Germline CDR1 SGHTA, CDR2 FQGNSA. CDR3 nucleotide sequence: TGTGCCAGCAGCTTAGAGGGCAGAATTTTCCTACCTGGGGCCAACGTCCTGACTTTC. Encoded protein: CASSLEGRIFLPGANVLTF. The full variable domain, in which reference TRBV7-2 and TRBJ2-6 provide the parts outside the CDR3, is GAGVSQSPSNKVTEKGKDVELRCDPISGHTALYWYRQSLGQGLEFLIYFQGNSAPDKSGLPSDRFSAERTGGSVSTLTIQRTQQEDSAVYLCASSLEGRIFLPGANVLTFGAGSRLTVL.

This clonotype has a count of ten or more. The chain couples TRBV6-1 to TRBJ1-1; D may be TRBD1 (6 bases). CDR3 length: 14 residues. Germline CDR1 reads MNHNS; CDR2 reads SASEGT. The ends were cut back, 6 bases at V and 0 bases at J, with 11 bases in the middle. CDR3 protein: CASSGGGLNTEAFF. CDR3 DNA sequence: TGTGCCAGCAGCGGGGGGGGGCTGAACACTGAAGCTTTCTTT.

In its sample, this clonotype was seen many times. The chain combines TRBV12-3 or TRBV12-4 with TRBJ2-5; no firm D call. This CDR3 has 14 residues. V lost 1 base to trimming and J lost 4 bases, with 10 bases between them. The chain's CDR3 is CASSLGWARETQYF. CDR3 sequence (DNA): TGTGCCAGCAGTTTAGGGTGGGCCCGAGAGACCCAGTACTTC.